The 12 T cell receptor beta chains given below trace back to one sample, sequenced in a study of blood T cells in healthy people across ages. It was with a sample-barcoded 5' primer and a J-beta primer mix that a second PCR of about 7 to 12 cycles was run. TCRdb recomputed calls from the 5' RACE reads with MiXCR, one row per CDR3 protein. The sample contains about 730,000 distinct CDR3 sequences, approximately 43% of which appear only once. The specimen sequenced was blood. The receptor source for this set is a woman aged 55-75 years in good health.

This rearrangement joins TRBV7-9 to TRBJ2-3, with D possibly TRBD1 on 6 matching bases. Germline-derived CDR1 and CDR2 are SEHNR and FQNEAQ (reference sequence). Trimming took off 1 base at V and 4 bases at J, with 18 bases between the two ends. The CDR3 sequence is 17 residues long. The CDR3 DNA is TGTGCCAGCAGCTTAGGCCCCACAGGGCGAACGTCAGATACGCAGTATTTT. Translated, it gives CASSLGPTGRTSDTQYF.

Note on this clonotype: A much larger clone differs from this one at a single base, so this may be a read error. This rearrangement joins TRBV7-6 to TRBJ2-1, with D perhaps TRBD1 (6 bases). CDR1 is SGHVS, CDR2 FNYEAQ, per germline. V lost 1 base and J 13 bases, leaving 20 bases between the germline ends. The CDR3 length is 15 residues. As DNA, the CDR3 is TGTGCCAGCAGCTTAGAGTACAGGGCAGGGGAGACCCAGTTCTTC. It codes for CASSLEYRAGETQFF. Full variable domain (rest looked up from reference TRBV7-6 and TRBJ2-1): GAGVSQSPRYKVTKRGQDVALRCDPISGHVSLYWYRQALGQGPEFLTYFNYEAQQDKSGLPNDRFSAERPEGSISTLTIQRTEQRDSAMYRCASSLEYRAGETQFFGPGTRLTVL.

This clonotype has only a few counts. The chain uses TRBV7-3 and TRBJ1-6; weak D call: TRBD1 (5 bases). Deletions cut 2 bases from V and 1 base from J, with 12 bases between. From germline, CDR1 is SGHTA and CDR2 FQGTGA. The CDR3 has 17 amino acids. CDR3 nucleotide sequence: TGTGCCAGCAGCTTACGTGGGGGGACTTCCTATAATTCACCCCTCCACTTT. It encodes CASSLRGGTSYNSPLHF.

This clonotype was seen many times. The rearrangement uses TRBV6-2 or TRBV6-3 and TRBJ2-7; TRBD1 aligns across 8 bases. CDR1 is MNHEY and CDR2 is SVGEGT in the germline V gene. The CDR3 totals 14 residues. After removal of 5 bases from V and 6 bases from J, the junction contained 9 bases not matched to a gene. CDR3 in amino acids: CASSTGQGTSEQYF. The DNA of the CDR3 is TGTGCCAGCAGTACCGGACAGGGAACCTCCGAGCAGTACTTC.

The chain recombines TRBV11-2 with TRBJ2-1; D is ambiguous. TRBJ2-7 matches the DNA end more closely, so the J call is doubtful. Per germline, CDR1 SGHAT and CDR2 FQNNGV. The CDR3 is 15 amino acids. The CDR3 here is CASSKGRYDYNEQYF. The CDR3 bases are TGTGCCAGCAGTAAGGGCAGGTACGATTACAATGAGCAGTACTTC.

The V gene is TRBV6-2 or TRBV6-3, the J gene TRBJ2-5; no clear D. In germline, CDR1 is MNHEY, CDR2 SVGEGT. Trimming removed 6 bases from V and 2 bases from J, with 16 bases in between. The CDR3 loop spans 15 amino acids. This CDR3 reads CASSPPRRNQETQYF. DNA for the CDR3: TGTGCCAGCAGCCCCCCTAGAAGAAATCAAGAGACCCAGTACTTC.

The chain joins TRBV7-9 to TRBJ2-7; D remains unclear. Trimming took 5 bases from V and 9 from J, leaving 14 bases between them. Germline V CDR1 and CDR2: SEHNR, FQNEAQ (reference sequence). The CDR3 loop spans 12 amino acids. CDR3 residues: CASSPRGAGQYF. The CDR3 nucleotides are TGTGCCAGCAGCCCCCGCGGTGCCGGGCAGTACTTC.

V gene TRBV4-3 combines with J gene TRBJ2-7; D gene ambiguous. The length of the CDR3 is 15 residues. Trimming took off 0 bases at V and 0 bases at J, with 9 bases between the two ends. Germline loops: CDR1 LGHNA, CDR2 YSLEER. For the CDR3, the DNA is TGCGCCAGCAGCCAAGATAATACAGTCTCCTACGAGCAGTACTTC. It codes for CASSQDNTVSYEQYF.

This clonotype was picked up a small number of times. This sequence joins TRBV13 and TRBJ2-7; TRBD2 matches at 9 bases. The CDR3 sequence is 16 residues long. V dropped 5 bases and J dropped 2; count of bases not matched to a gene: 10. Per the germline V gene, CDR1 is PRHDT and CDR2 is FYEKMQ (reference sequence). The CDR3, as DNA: TGTGCCAGCAGCCCGCGGTCTAGCGGGGCGACCTACGAGCAGTACTTC. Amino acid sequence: CASSPRSSGATYEQYF.

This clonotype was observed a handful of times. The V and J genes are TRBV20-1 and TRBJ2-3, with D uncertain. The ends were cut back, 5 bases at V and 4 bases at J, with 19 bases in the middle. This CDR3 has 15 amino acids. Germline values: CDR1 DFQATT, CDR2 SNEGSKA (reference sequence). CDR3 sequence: CSAPSRLVMADTQYF. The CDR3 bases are TGCAGTGCTCCATCGAGGCTAGTGATGGCAGATACGCAGTATTTT.

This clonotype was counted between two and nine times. The CDR3 region is CASSPRVDRFKETQYF. The CDR3 nucleotides read TGTGCCAGCTCACCACGCGTGGACAGGTTCAAAGAGACCCAGTACTTC. This sequence joins TRBV18 and TRBJ2-5; TRBD1 agrees at 7 bases. CDR1 is KGHSH, CDR2 LQKENI, per germline. V lost 1 base, J lost 3 bases, and 8 bases stayed unmatched. The CDR3 is made up of 16 amino acids.

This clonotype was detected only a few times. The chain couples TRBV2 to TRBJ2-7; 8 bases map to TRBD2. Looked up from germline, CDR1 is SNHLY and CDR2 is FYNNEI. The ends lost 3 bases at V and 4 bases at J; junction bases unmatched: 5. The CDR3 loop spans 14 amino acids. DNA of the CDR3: TGTGCCAGCAGTGAGGAGCGGGGGAGATACGAGCAGTACTTC. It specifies CASSEERGRYEQYF.